This TCR beta chain was captured by sequencing in a study of cytomegalovirus exposure and HLA in healthy donors. Only a few counts were recorded for this clone. V was cut by 0 bases and J by 5 bases, with 12 bases left in between. Germline CDR1 SGHNT, CDR2 YYREEE (reference sequence). This CDR3 region has 14 residues. Vbeta (60) and Jbeta (13) primers were used in the PCR. Repertoires were generated with immunoSEQ multiplex PCR, while TCRdb's copy carries only in-frame clones and drops some. The data show about 120,000 clones, over 6.5% seen once. The source of this sequence is a woman in her thirties or forties in good health and CMV-seropositive. Source material: PBMCs. This chain uses TRBV5-4 with TRBJ2-7, with D tentatively TRBD1 (6 bases). The CDR3, as DNA: TGTGCCAGCAGCTTGGCAATAGGGGGACACGAGCAGTACTTC. It encodes CASSLAIGGHEQYF.